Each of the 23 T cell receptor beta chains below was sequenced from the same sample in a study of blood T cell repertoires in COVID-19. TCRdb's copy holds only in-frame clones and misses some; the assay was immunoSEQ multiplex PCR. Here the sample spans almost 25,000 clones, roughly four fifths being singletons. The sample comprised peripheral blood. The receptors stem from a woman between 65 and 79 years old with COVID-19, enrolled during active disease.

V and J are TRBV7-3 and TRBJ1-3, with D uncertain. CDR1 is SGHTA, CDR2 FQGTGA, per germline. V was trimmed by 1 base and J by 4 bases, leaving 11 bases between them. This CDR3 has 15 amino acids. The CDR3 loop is CASSLNGGFGNTIYF. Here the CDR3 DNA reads TGTGCCAGCAGCTTAAACGGAGGATTCGGAAACACCATATATTTT.

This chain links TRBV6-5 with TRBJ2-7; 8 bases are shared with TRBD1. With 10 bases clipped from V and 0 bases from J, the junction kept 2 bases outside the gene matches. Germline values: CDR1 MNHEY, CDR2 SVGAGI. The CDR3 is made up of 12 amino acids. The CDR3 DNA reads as TGTGCCACACAGGGGGACTCCTACGAGCAGTACGTC. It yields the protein CATQGDSYEQYV.

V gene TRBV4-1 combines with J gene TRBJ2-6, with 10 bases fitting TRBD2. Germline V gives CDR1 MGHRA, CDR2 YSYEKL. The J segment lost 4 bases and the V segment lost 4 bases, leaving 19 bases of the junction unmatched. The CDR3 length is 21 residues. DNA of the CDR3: TGCGCCAGCAGCCCGCTTCAGGGGCCCTGGTTAGCGGGGGGAGGGGCCAACGTCCTGACTTTC. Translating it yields CASSPLQGPWLAGGGANVLTF.

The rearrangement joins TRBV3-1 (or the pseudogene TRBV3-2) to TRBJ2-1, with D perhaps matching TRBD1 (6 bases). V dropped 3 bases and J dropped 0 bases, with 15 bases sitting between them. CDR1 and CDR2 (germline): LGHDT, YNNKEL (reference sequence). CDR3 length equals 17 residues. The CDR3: CASSQGRRGTSYNEQFF. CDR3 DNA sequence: TGTGCCAGCAGCCAGGGTCGAAGGGGGACCTCCTACAATGAGCAGTTCTTC.

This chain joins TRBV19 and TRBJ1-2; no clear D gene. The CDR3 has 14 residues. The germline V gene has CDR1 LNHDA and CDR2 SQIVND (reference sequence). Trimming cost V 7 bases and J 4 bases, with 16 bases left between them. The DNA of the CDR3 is TGTGCCAGTACCTCCCGACTGGATTCCTATGGCTACACCTTC. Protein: CASTSRLDSYGYTF.

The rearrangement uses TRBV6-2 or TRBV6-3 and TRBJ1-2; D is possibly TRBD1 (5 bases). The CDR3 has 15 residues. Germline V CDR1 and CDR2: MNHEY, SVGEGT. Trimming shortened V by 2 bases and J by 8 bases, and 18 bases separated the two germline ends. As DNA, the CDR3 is TGTGCCAGCAGTTACGGGGGGTCCGGGGCCAGAGGCTACACCTTC. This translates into CASSYGGSGARGYTF.

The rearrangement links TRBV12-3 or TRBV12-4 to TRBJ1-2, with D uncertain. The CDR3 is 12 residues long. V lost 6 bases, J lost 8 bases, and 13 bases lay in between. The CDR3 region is CASRPGLGGYTF. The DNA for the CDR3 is TGTGCCAGCAGGCCCGGACTTGGGGGCTACACCTTC.

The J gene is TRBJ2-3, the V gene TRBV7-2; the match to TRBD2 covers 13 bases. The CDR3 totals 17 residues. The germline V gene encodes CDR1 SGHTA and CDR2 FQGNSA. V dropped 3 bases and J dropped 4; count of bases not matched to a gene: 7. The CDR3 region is CASSFGTSGAPADTQYF. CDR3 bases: TGTGCCAGCAGCTTCGGGACTAGCGGGGCTCCCGCAGATACGCAGTATTTT.

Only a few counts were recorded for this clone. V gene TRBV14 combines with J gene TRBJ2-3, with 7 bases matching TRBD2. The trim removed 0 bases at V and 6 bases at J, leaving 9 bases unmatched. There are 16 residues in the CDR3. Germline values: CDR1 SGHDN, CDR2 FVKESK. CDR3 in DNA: TGTGCCAGCAGCCAAGAATTGGGCGGGAGATCGGATACGCAGTATTTT. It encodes CASSQELGGRSDTQYF.

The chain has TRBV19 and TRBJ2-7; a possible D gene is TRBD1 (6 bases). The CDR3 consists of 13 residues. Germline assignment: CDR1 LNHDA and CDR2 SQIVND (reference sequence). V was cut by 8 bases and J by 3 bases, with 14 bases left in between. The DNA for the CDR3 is TGTGCCAGTGCCCCCGGGACACTCTACGAGCAGTACTTC. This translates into CASAPGTLYEQYF.

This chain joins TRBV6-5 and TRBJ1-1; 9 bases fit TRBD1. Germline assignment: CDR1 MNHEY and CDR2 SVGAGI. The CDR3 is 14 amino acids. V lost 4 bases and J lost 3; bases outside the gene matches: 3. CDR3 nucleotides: TGTGCCAGCAGTTCGACAGGGGGGGACACTGAAGCTTTCTTT. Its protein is CASSSTGGDTEAFF.

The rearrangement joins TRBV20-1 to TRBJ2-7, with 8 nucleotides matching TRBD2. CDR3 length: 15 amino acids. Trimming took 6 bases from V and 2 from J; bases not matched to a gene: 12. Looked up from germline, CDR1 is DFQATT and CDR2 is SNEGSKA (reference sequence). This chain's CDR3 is CSASQGGGLAYEQYF. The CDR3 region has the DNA TGCAGTGCCAGTCAGGGCGGGGGGCTCGCCTACGAGCAGTACTTC.

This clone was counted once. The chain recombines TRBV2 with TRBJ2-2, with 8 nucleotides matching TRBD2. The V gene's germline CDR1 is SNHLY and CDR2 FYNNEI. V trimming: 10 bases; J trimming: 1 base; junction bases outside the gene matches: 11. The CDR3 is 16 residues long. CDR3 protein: CATGGPSGLNTGELFF. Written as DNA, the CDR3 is TGTGCCACCGGTGGGCCTAGCGGGCTGAACACCGGGGAGCTGTTTTTT.

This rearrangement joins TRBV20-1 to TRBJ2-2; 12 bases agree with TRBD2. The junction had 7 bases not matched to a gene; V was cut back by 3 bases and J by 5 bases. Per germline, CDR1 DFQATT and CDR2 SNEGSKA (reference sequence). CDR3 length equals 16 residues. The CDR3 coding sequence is TGCAGTGCTAGTCCCTATCTAGCGGGGGGGACCGGGGAGCTGTTTTTT. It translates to CSASPYLAGGTGELFF.

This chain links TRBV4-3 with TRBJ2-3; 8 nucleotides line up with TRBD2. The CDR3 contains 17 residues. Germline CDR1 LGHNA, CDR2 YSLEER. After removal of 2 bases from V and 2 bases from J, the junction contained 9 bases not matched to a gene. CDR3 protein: CASSQRARGGYTDTQYF. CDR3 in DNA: TGCGCCAGCAGCCAAAGGGCCCGGGGGGGGTACACAGATACGCAGTATTTT.

Here the CDR3 reads CASSQRGLTNEKLFF. CDR3 coding DNA: TGTGCCAGCAGCCAGCGCGGATTAACTAATGAAAAACTGTTTTTT. The V gene is TRBV3-1 (or the pseudogene TRBV3-2), the J gene TRBJ1-4; D is unresolved. The germline V gene has CDR1 LGHDT and CDR2 YNNKEL (reference sequence). Deletions cut 3 bases from V and 1 base from J, with 9 bases between. The CDR3 covers 15 residues.

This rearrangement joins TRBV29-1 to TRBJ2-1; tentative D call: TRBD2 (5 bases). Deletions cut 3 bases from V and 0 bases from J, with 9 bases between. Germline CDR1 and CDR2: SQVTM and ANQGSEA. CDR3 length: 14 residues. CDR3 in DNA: TGCAGCGTTGATGGACTGAGCTCCTACAATGAGCAGTTCTTC. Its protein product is CSVDGLSSYNEQFF.

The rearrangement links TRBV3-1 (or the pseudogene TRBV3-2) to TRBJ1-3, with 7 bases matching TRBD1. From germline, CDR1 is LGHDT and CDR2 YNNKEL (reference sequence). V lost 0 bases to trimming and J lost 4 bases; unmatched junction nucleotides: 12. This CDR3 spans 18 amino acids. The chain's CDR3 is CASSQEVWGTVYGNTIYF. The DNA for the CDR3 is TGTGCCAGCAGCCAAGAAGTTTGGGGGACAGTGTACGGAAACACCATATATTTT.

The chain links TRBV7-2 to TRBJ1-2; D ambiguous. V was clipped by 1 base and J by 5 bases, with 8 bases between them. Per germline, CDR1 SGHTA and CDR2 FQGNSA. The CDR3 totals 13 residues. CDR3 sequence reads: CASSLGAAYGYTF. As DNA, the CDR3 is TGTGCCAGCAGCTTAGGTGCAGCGTATGGCTACACCTTC.

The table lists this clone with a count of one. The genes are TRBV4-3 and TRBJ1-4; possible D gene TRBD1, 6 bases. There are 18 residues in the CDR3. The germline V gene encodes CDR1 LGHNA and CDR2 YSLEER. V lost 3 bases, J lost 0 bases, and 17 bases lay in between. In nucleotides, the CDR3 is TGCGCCAGCAGCCAGAGCCTTGGGGGGGCGTCAACTAATGAAAAACTGTTTTTT. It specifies CASSQSLGGASTNEKLFF.

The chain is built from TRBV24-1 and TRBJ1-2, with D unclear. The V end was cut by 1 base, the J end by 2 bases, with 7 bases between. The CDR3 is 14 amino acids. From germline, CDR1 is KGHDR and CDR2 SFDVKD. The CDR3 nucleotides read TGTGCCACCAGTGATTTTGTCAGGAACTATGGCTACACCTTC. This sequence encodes CATSDFVRNYGYTF.

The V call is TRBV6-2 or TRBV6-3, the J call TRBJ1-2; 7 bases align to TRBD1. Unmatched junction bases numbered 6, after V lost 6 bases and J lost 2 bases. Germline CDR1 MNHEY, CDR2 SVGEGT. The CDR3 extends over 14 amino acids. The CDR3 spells CASSPSGGNYGYTF. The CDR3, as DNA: TGTGCCAGCAGCCCTTCAGGGGGGAACTATGGCTACACCTTC.

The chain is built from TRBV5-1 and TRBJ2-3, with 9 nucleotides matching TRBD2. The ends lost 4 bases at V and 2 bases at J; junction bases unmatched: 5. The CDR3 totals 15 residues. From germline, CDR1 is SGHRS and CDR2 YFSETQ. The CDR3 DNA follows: TGCGCCAGCAGCCCGGGACTAGCCTTCACAGATACGCAGTATTTT. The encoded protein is CASSPGLAFTDTQYF.